These T cell receptor beta chains were read from a single sample in a study of type 1 and type 2 diabetes patients. From the multiplex PCR reads, TCRdb called clonotypes with MiXCR, one entry per CDR3 protein. The top ten hold roughly 13% of the sample, which has a few hundred thousand distinct CDR3 sequences, 40% to 50% seen once. The sequencing input was peripheral blood mononuclear cells (PBMCs). These receptors came from a man younger than 35 with type 2 diabetes. Both conserved end residues are trimmed from each CDR3.

TRBV28	15	TRBJ2-2	ASSLGTGSSNTGELF
TRBV24-1	16	TRBJ2-7	ATSDSKWTGGDFYEQY
TRBV30	9	TRBJ1-1	AWYRDGEAF
TRBV7-2	14	TRBJ1-2	ASSSSPGRLVGGYT
TRBV5-8	13	TRBJ2-5	ASSRKGGEQETQY
TRBV7-6	14	TRBJ2-2	ASSLSGVVYTGELF
TRBV5-1	15	TRBJ2-1	ASSLVRRGISYNEQF
TRBV27	13	TRBJ2-2	ASSLSVVSTGELF
TRBV4-3	13	TRBJ2-5	ASSQGWGQQETQY
TRBV6-6	12	TRBJ1-6	ASSWGQGNSPLH
TRBV2	13	TRBJ2-3	ASSVRDSDTGELY
TRBV7-4	11	TRBJ2-2	ASSLKPAGELF
TRBV12-3/TRBV12-4	13	TRBJ2-1	ASSLPISSYNEQF
TRBV18	11	TRBJ1-2	ASSPDKRYGYT
TRBV19	13	TRBJ1-6	ASATFGGQNSPLH
TRBV7-2	12	TRBJ2-7	ASSPTGTAYEQY
TRBV6-5	15	TRBJ1-6	ASSWGTGSSYNSPLH